This TCR beta chain was captured by sequencing in a study of brain T cells in children with intractable seizures. Broader study findings: HCMV serostatus was not known, and viral specificity came from CDR3 similarity only. Absence of clones before surgery may stem from lower sequencing depth.

Sequencing used immunoSEQ multiplex PCR; TCRdb keeps in-frame clones, though not all of them. The table records under 150,000 clones, 85% to 95% of them present only once. Worth noting for this clone: Its antigen remains unknown.

There are 15 residues in the CDR3. Germline CDR1 SEHNR, CDR2 FQNEAQ (reference sequence). After removal of 5 bases from V and 2 bases from J, the junction contained 4 bases not matched to a gene. Sequenced here: peripheral blood, sampled at surgery. This sequence joins TRBV7-9 and TRBJ2-7, with 12 nucleotides matching TRBD2. The source is a boy under three years old with hemimegalencephaly and intractable seizures. The CDR3 reads CASSLGTSGPYEQYF. As DNA, the CDR3 is TGTGCCAGCAGCCTAGGGACTAGCGGGCCCTACGAGCAGTACTTC.